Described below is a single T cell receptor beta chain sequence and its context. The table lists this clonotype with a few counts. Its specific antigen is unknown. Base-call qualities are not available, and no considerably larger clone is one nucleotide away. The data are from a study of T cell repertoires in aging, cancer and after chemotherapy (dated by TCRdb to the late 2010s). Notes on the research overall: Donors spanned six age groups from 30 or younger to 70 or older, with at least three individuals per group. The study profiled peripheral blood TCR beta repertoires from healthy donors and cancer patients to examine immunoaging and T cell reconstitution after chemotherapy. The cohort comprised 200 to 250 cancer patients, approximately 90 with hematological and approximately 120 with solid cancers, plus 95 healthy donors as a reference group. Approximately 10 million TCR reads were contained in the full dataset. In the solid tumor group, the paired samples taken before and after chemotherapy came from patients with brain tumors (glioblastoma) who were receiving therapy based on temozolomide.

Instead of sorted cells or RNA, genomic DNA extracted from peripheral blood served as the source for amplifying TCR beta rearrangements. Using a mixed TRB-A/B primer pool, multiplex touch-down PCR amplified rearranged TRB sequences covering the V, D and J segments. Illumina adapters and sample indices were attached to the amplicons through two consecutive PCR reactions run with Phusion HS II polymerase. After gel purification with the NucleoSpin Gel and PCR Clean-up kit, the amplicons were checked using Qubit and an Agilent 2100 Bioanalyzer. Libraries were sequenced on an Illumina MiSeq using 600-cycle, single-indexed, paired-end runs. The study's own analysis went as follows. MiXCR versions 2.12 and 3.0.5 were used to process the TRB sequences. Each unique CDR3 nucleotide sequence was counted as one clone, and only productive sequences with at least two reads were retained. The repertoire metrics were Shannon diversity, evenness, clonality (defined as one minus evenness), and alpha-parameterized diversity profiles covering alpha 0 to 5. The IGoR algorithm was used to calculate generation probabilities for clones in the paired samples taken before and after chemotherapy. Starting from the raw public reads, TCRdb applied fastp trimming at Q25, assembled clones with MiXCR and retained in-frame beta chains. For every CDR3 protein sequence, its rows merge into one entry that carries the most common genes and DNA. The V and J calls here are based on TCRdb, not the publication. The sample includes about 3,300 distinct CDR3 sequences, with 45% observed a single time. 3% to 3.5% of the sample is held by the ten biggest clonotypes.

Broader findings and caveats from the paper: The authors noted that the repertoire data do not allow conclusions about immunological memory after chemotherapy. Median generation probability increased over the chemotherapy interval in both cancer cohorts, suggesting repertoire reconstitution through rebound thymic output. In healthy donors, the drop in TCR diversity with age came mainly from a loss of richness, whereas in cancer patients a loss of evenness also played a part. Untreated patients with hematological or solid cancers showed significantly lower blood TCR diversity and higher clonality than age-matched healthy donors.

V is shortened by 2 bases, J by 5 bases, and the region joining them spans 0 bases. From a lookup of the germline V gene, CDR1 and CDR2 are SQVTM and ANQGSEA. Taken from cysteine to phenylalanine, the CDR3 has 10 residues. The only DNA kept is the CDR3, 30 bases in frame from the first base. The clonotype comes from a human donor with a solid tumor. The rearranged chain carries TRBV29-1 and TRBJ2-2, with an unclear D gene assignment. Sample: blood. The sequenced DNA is TGCAGCGTTGAAACCGGGGAGCTGTTTTTT. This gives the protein CSVETGELFF.